Listed below are T cell receptor beta chains from one sample, sequenced in a study of T cells in Graves' hyperthyroidism and ophthalmopathy. TCRdb recomputed calls from the multiplex PCR reads with MiXCR, one row per CDR3 protein. The sample lists some 760,000 distinct CDR3 sequences; 11% to 15% were seen once. The sequenced material came from blood. Receptors originate from a woman aged 18-29 years with Graves' hyperthyroidism. Each CDR3 is given with its conserved first and last residue. D genes are given only for firm matches. Clone size is shown for a subset of rows, as once, few, many or a class of expanded clone.

v_call: TRBV19
d_call: TRBD2
clone_size: few
j_call: TRBJ2-3
cdr3_length: 13
cdr3_aa: CATKMGLAETQYF
cdr3_nt: TGTGCCACCAAGATGGGTCTAGCGGAAACGCAGTATTTT

v_call: TRBV27
d_call: TRBD1
clone_size: few
j_call: TRBJ2-7
cdr3_length: 14
cdr3_aa: CASSLTGGESEQYF
cdr3_nt: TGTGCCAGCAGTTTGACAGGGGGCGAGTCCGAGCAGTACTTC

v_call: TRBV28
d_call: -
clone_size: many
j_call: TRBJ2-5
cdr3_length: 14
cdr3_aa: CASSFGVGQTNQYF
cdr3_nt: TGTGCCAGCAGTTTTGGTGTGGGCCAGACAAATCAGTACTTC

v_call: TRBV20-1
d_call: -
clone_size: many
j_call: TRBJ1-5
cdr3_length: 16
cdr3_aa: CSARVWGQGANQPQHF
cdr3_nt: TGCAGTGCTAGAGTCTGGGGGCAGGGCGCCAATCAGCCCCAGCATTTT

v_call: TRBV29-1
d_call: -
clone_size: -
j_call: TRBJ2-5
cdr3_length: 12
cdr3_aa: CSALLEQETQYF
cdr3_nt: TGCAGCGCCCTACTAGAACAGGAGACCCAGTACTTC

v_call: TRBV2
d_call: TRBD2
clone_size: many
j_call: TRBJ2-7
cdr3_length: 14
cdr3_aa: CASSYAGTTYEQYF
cdr3_nt: TGTGCCAGCAGTTATGCCGGGACTACCTACGAGCAGTACTTC

v_call: TRBV5-6
d_call: -
clone_size: -
j_call: TRBJ2-2
cdr3_length: 12
cdr3_aa: CASSQLGGELFF
cdr3_nt: TGTGCCAGCAGCCAATTAGGCGGGGAGCTGTTTTTT

v_call: TRBV29-1
d_call: TRBD2
clone_size: many
j_call: TRBJ2-7
cdr3_length: 13
cdr3_aa: CSVGSGGSYEQYF
cdr3_nt: TGCAGCGTTGGATCGGGAGGGTCGTACGAGCAGTACTTC

v_call: TRBV27
d_call: -
clone_size: many
j_call: TRBJ1-2
cdr3_length: 14
cdr3_aa: CASSFRYDTYGYTF
cdr3_nt: TGTGCCAGCAGTTTCCGTTATGACACCTATGGCTACACCTTC

v_call: TRBV7-2
d_call: TRBD2
clone_size: few
j_call: TRBJ2-7
cdr3_length: 14
cdr3_aa: CASSLKLAFYEQYF
cdr3_nt: TGTGCCAGCAGCTTAAAACTAGCGTTCTACGAGCAGTACTTC

v_call: TRBV3-1
d_call: -
clone_size: many
j_call: TRBJ2-5
cdr3_length: 12
cdr3_aa: CASSQAPETQYF
cdr3_nt: TGTGCCAGCAGCCAAGCGCCGGAGACCCAGTACTTC

v_call: TRBV4-1
d_call: -
clone_size: -
j_call: TRBJ1-4
cdr3_length: 16
cdr3_aa: CASSQDEWQGGEKLFF
cdr3_nt: TGCGCCAGCAGCCAAGATGAGTGGCAGGGAGGCGAAAAACTGTTTTTT

v_call: TRBV28
d_call: -
clone_size: many
j_call: TRBJ2-1
cdr3_length: 13
cdr3_aa: CASSFAGLNEQFF
cdr3_nt: TGTGCCAGCAGTTTTGCAGGGCTAAATGAGCAGTTCTTC

v_call: TRBV12-3/TRBV12-4
d_call: TRBD2
clone_size: -
j_call: TRBJ2-1
cdr3_length: 17
cdr3_aa: CASRPGQAGVFHNEQFF
cdr3_nt: TGTGCCAGCAGGCCAGGGCAAGCGGGAGTGTTCCACAATGAGCAGTTCTTC

v_call: TRBV29-1
d_call: -
clone_size: -
j_call: TRBJ2-6
cdr3_length: 13
cdr3_aa: CSVGAPGANVLTF
cdr3_nt: TGCAGCGTTGGTGCACCCGGGGCCAACGTCCTGACTTTC

v_call: TRBV12-3/TRBV12-4
d_call: TRBD2
clone_size: -
j_call: TRBJ2-2
cdr3_length: 15
cdr3_aa: CASLKREGSAGELFF
cdr3_nt: TGTGCCAGTCTCAAGCGGGAGGGGTCGGCCGGGGAGCTGTTTTTT

v_call: TRBV28
d_call: TRBD2
clone_size: many
j_call: TRBJ2-7
cdr3_length: 15
cdr3_aa: CASSSLAGDLGEQYF
cdr3_nt: TGTGCCAGCAGTTCATTAGCGGGGGACCTGGGGGAGCAGTACTTC

v_call: TRBV11-2
d_call: -
clone_size: many
j_call: TRBJ2-5
cdr3_length: 13
cdr3_aa: CASSRNNQETQYF
cdr3_nt: TGTGCCAGCAGCCGGAATAACCAAGAGACCCAGTACTTC

v_call: TRBV7-2
d_call: -
clone_size: -
j_call: TRBJ2-5
cdr3_length: 15
cdr3_aa: CASSGRDHYQETQYF
cdr3_nt: TGTGCCAGCAGCGGCAGGGATCACTACCAAGAGACCCAGTACTTC

v_call: TRBV12-3/TRBV12-4
d_call: TRBD2
clone_size: many
j_call: TRBJ2-5
cdr3_length: 15
cdr3_aa: CASSLGGSARETQYF
cdr3_nt: TGTGCCAGCAGTTTAGGCGGGAGCGCGCGAGAGACCCAGTACTTC

v_call: TRBV6-1
d_call: TRBD1
clone_size: few
j_call: TRBJ1-1
cdr3_length: 15
cdr3_aa: CASKGQDPGSAEAFF
cdr3_nt: TGTGCCAGCAAAGGACAGGATCCTGGATCCGCTGAAGCTTTCTTT

v_call: TRBV7-9
d_call: TRBD2
clone_size: -
j_call: TRBJ2-3
cdr3_length: 16
cdr3_aa: CASSFSGRAGTDTQYF
cdr3_nt: TGTGCCAGCAGCTTTAGCGGGAGAGCTGGCACAGATACGCAGTATTTT

v_call: TRBV10-1
d_call: TRBD2
clone_size: few
j_call: TRBJ2-2
cdr3_length: 14
cdr3_aa: CASLAGGHTGELFF
cdr3_nt: TGCGCCAGCTTAGCGGGAGGCCACACCGGGGAGCTGTTTTTT

v_call: TRBV3-1
d_call: -
clone_size: few
j_call: TRBJ1-6
cdr3_length: 15
cdr3_aa: CASSQASWGNSPLHF
cdr3_nt: TGTGCCAGCAGCCAAGCTTCCTGGGGGAATTCACCCCTCCACTTT

v_call: TRBV19
d_call: -
clone_size: -
j_call: TRBJ2-2
cdr3_length: 14
cdr3_aa: CASSILFKTGELFF
cdr3_nt: TGTGCCAGTAGTATACTTTTCAAGACCGGGGAGCTGTTTTTT

v_call: TRBV2
d_call: TRBD1
clone_size: few
j_call: TRBJ1-1
cdr3_length: 12
cdr3_aa: CAAGQGTTEAFF
cdr3_nt: TGTGCCGCGGGACAGGGGACGACGGAAGCTTTCTTT

v_call: TRBV5-1
d_call: -
clone_size: many
j_call: TRBJ1-4
cdr3_length: 15
cdr3_aa: CASSLGSSQVGKLFF
cdr3_nt: TGCGCCAGCAGCCTCGGGTCCTCCCAGGTTGGAAAACTGTTTTTT

v_call: TRBV12-3/TRBV12-4
d_call: -
clone_size: many
j_call: TRBJ1-1
cdr3_length: 13
cdr3_aa: CASSKALNTEAFF
cdr3_nt: TGTGCCAGCAGTAAGGCTTTGAACACTGAAGCTTTCTTT

v_call: TRBV7-2
d_call: -
clone_size: -
j_call: TRBJ2-3
cdr3_length: 14
cdr3_aa: CASSLGYEGDTQYF
cdr3_nt: TGTGCCAGCAGCTTAGGGTACGAGGGGGATACGCAGTATTTT

v_call: TRBV11-2
d_call: -
clone_size: many
j_call: TRBJ2-1
cdr3_length: 15
cdr3_aa: CASSQLRDQVYEQFF
cdr3_nt: TGTGCCAGCAGTCAACTCCGGGACCAGGTGTATGAGCAGTTCTTC

v_call: TRBV10-3
d_call: -
clone_size: once
j_call: TRBJ2-7
cdr3_length: 19
cdr3_aa: CAISESSVPHGGLSYEQYF
cdr3_nt: TGTGCCATCAGTGAGTCCTCGGTACCCCATGGGGGGCTCTCCTACGAGCAGTACTTC

v_call: TRBV6-1
d_call: -
clone_size: -
j_call: TRBJ1-1
cdr3_length: 16
cdr3_aa: CASRPGGTGRKTEAFF
cdr3_nt: TGTGCCAGCAGACCGGGGGGAACAGGGAGAAAGACTGAAGCTTTCTTT

v_call: TRBV27
d_call: -
clone_size: few
j_call: TRBJ1-1
cdr3_length: 17
cdr3_aa: CASSSLGRGRVNTEAFF
cdr3_nt: TGTGCCAGCAGTTCCCTCGGCAGGGGCCGAGTGAACACTGAAGCTTTCTTT

v_call: TRBV6-5
d_call: -
clone_size: few
j_call: TRBJ1-6
cdr3_length: 18
cdr3_aa: CASSYSFTPGSYNSPLHF
cdr3_nt: TGTGCCAGCAGTTACTCGTTCACCCCGGGCTCCTATAATTCACCCCTCCACTTT

v_call: TRBV20-1
d_call: -
clone_size: few
j_call: TRBJ2-7
cdr3_length: 14
cdr3_aa: CSAPKSSNVYEQYF
cdr3_nt: TGCAGTGCCCCAAAATCCTCGAACGTCTACGAGCAGTACTTC

v_call: TRBV12-3/TRBV12-4
d_call: -
clone_size: many
j_call: TRBJ2-1
cdr3_length: 15
cdr3_aa: CASSPYENRRNEQFF
cdr3_nt: TGTGCCAGCAGTCCATATGAGAACAGGCGCAATGAGCAGTTCTTC

v_call: TRBV6-1
d_call: -
clone_size: -
j_call: TRBJ1-4
cdr3_length: 17
cdr3_aa: CASSEFLRGQPYEKLFF
cdr3_nt: TGTGCCAGCAGTGAATTTCTCAGGGGCCAGCCTTATGAAAAACTGTTTTTT

v_call: TRBV20-1
d_call: TRBD1
clone_size: -
j_call: TRBJ1-5
cdr3_length: 14
cdr3_aa: CSASRTGANQPQHF
cdr3_nt: TGCAGTGCCTCAAGGACAGGGGCCAATCAGCCCCAGCATTTT

v_call: TRBV7-9
d_call: TRBD2
clone_size: many
j_call: TRBJ2-1
cdr3_length: 17
cdr3_aa: CASSLAWVREAANEQFF
cdr3_nt: TGTGCCAGCAGCTTAGCCTGGGTCCGGGAGGCGGCAAATGAGCAGTTCTTC

v_call: TRBV12-3/TRBV12-4
d_call: -
clone_size: few
j_call: TRBJ2-4
cdr3_length: 16
cdr3_aa: CTSTPSGRLAKNIQYF
cdr3_nt: TGTACCAGCACCCCCTCGGGGCGCCTAGCCAAAAACATTCAGTACTTC

v_call: TRBV28
d_call: TRBD1
clone_size: many
j_call: TRBJ2-2
cdr3_length: 16
cdr3_aa: CASSLQGAHNTGELFF
cdr3_nt: TGTGCCAGCAGCTTACAGGGGGCGCATAACACCGGGGAGCTGTTTTTT

v_call: TRBV20-1
d_call: -
clone_size: -
j_call: TRBJ2-7
cdr3_length: 13
cdr3_aa: CSARKGGPYEQYF
cdr3_nt: TGCAGTGCTAGAAAGGGCGGGCCCTACGAGCAGTACTTC

v_call: TRBV7-2
d_call: TRBD1
clone_size: -
j_call: TRBJ1-3
cdr3_length: 16
cdr3_aa: CASSLGGDRGGNTIYF
cdr3_nt: TGTGCCAGCAGCTTAGGGGGGGACAGGGGAGGAAACACCATATATTTT